What follows is one T cell receptor (beta chain) and its context. The sample originates from a study of blood T cell repertoires in COVID-19. Turning to the study itself: Material from acute and convalescent COVID-19 was sourced from the United States, Italy and Spain. T cells, B-cell-depleted T cells, or PBMCs supplied cDNA or gDNA.

Germline CDR1 reads SEHNR; CDR2 reads FQNEAQ (reference sequence). The V gene lost 1 base and the J gene lost 4 bases, with 8 bases spanning the gap. The CDR3 extends over 14 amino acids. Source study methods: Reference gene primer amplification gave nucleated cell count estimates. Profiling relied on immunoSEQ multiplex PCR, and the TCRdb table lists in-frame clones only, not all of them. V and J calls and clone size follow that table, whereas D and trimming were derived from the DNA. The table shows more than 80,000 clones, with almost 85% occurring only once. What was sequenced was peripheral blood. V usage is TRBV7-9 and J usage is TRBJ1-3; D is undetermined. This clonotype originated in a man aged 45-60 years with active or convalescent COVID-19. In DNA, the CDR3 is TGTGCCAGCAGCTTAGGCAGGTTAGGAAACACCATATATTTT. Translating gives CASSLGRLGNTIYF. Full variable domain (outside the CDR3, taken from reference TRBV7-9 and TRBJ1-3): DTGVSQNPRHKITKRGQNVTFRCDPISEHNRLYWYRQTLGQGPEFLTYFQNEAQLEKSRLLSDRFSAERPKGSFSTLEIQRTEQGDSAMYLCASSLGRLGNTIYFGEGSWLTVV.